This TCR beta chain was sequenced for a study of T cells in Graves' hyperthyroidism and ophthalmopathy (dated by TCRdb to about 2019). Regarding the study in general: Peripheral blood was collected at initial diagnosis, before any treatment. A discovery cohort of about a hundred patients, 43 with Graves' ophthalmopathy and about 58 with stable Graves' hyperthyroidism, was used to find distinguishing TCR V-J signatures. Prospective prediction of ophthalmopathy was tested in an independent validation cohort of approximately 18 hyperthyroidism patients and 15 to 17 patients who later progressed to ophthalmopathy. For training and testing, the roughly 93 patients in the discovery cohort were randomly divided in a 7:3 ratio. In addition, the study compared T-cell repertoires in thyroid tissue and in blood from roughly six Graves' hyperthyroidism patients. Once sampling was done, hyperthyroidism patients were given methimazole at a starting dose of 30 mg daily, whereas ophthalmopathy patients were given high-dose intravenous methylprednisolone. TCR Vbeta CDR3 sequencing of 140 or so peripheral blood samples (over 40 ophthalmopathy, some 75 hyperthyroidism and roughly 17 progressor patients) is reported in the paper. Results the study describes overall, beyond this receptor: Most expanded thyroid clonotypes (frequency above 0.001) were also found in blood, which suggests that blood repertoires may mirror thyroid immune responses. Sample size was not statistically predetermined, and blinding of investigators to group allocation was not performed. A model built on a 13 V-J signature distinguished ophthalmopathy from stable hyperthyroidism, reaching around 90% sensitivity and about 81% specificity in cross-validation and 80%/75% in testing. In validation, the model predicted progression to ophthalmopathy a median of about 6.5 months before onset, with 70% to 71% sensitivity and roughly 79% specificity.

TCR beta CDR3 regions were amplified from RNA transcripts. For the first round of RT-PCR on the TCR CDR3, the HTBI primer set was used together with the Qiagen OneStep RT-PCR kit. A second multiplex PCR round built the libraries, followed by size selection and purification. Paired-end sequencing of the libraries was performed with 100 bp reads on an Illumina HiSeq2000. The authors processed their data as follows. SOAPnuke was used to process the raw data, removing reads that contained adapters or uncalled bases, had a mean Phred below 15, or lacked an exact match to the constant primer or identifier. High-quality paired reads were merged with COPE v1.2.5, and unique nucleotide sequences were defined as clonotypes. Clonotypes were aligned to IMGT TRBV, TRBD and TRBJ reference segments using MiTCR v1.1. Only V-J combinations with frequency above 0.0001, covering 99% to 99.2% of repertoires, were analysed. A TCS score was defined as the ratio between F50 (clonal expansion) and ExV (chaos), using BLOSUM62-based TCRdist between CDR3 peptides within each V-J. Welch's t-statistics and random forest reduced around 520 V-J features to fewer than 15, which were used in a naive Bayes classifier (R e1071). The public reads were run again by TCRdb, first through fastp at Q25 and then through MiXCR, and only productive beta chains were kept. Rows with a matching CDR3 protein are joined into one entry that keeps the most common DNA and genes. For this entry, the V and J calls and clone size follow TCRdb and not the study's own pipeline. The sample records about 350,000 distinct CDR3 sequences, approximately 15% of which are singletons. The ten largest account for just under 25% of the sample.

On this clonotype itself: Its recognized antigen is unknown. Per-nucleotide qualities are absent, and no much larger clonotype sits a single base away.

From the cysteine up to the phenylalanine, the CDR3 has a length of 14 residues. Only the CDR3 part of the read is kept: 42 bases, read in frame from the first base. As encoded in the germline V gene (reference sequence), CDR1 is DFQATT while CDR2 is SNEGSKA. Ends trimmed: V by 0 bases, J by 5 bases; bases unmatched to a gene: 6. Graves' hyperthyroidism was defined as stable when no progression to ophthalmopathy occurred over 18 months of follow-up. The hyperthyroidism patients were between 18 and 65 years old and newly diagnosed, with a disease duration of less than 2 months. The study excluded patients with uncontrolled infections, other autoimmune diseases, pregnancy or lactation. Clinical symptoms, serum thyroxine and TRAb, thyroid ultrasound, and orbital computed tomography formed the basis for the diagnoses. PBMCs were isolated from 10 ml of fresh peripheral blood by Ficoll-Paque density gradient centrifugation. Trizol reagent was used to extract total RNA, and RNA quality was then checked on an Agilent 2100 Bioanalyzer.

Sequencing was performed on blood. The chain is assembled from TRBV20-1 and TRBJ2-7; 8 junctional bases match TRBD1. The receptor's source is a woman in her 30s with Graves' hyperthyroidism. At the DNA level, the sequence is TGCAGTGCTAGAGATGGGACAGGATCGGACGAGCAGTACTTC. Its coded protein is CSARDGTGSDEQYF.